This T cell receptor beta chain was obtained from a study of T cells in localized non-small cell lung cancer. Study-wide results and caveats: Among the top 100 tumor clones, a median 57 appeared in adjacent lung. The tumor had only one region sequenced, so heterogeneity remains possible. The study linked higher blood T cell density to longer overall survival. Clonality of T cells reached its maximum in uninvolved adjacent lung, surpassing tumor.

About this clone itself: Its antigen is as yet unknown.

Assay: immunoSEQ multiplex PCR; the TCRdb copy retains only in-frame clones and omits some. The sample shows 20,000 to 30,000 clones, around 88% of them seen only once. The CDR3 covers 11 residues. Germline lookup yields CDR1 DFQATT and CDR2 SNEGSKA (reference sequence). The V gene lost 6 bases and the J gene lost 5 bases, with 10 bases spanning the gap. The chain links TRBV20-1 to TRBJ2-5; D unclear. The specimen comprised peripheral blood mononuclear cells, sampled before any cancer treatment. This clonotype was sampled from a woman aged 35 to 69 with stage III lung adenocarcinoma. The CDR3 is CSAVVFETQYF. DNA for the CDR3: TGCAGTGCGGTTGTATTCGAGACCCAGTACTTC.